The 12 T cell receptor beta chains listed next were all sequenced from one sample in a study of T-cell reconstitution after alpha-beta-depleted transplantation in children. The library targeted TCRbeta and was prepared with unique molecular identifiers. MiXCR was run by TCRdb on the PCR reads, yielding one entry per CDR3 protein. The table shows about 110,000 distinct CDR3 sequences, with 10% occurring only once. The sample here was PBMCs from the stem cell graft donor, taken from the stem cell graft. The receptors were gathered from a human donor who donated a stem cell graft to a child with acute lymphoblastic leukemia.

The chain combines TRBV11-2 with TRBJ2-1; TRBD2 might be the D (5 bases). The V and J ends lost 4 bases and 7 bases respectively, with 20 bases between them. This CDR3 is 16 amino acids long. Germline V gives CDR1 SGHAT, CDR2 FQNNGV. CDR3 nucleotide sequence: TGTGCCAGCAGCTCAATACGTAGCGCAGGTTTAAATGAGCAGTTCTTC. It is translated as CASSSIRSAGLNEQFF.

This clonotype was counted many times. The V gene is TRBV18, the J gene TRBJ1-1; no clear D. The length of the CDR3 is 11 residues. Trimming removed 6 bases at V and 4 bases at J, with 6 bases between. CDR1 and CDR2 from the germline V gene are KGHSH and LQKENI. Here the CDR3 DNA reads TGTGCCAGCTCCGAAGGCACTGAAGCTTTCTTT. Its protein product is CASSEGTEAFF. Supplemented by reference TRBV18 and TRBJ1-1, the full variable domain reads NAGVMQNPRHLVRRRGQEARLRCSPMKGHSHVYWYRQLPEEGLKFMVYLQKENIIDESGMPKERFSAEFPKEGPSILRIQQVVRGDSAAYFCASSEGTEAFFGQGTRLTVV.

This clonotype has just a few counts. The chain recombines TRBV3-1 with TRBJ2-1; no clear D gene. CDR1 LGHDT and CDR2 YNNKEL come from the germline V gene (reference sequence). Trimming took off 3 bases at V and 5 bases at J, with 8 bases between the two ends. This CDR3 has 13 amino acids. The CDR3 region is CASSHLAHNEQFF. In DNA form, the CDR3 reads TGTGCCAGCAGCCACCTCGCTCACAATGAGCAGTTCTTC.

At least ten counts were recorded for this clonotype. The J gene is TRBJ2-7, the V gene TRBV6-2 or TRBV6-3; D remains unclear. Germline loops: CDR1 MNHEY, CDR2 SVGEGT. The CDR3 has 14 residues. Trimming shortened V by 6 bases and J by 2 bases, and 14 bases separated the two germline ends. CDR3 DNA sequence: TGTGCCAGCAGCGACCCTACACGGGCCTACGAGCAGTACTTC. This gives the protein CASSDPTRAYEQYF.

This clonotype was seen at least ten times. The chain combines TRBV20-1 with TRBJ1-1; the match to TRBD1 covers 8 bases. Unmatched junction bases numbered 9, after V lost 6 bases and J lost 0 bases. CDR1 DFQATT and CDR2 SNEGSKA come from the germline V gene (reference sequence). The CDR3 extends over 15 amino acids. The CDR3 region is CSAAQGGLVNTEAFF. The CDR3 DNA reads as TGCAGTGCCGCACAGGGGGGCTTAGTGAACACTGAAGCTTTCTTT.

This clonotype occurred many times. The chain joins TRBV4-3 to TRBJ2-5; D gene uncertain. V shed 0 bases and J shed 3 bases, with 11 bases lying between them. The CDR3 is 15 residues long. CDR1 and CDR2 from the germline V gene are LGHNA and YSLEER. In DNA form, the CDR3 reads TGCGCCAGCAGCCAAGATGGGATCAACGAAGAGACCCAGTACTTC. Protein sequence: CASSQDGINEETQYF.

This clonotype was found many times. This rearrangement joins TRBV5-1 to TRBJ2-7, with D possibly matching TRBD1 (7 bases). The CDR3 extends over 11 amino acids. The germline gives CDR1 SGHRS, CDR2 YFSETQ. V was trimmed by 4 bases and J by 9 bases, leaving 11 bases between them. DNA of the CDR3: TGCGCCAGCAGCGCGGGGACAGCGCAGTACTTC. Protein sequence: CASSAGTAQYF.

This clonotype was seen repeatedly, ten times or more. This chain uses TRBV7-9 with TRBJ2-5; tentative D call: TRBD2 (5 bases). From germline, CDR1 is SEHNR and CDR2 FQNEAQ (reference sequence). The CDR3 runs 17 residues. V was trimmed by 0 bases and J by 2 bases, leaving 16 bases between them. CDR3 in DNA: TGTGCCAGCAGCTTAGCGAGGATCGGAGGCGGGCAAGAGACCCAGTACTTC. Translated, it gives CASSLARIGGGQETQYF.

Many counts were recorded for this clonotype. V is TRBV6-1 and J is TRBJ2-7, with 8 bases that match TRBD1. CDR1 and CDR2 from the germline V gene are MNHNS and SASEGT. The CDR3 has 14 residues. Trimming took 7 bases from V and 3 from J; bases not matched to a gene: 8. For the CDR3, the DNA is TGTGCCAGCATCATCCCAACAGGGGGCTACGAGCAGTACTTC. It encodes CASIIPTGGYEQYF.

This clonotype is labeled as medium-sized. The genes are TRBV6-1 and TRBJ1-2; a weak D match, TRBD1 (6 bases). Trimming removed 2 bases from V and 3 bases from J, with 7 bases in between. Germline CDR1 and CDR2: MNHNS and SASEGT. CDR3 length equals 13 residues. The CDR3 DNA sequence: TGTGCCAGCAGTGAACGACAGGACTATGGCTACACCTTC. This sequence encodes CASSERQDYGYTF.

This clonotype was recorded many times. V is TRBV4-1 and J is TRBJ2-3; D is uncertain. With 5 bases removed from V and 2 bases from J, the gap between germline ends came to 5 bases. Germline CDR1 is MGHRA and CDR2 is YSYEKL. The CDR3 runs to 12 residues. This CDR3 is CASSFVTDTQYF. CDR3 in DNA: TGCGCCAGCAGCTTCGTCACAGATACGCAGTATTTT.

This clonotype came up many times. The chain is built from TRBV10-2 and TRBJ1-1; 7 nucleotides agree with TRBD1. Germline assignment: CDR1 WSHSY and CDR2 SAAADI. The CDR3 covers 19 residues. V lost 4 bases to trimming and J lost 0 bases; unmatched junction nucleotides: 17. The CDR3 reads CASSVSPGTARYMNTEAFF. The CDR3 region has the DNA TGCGCCAGCAGTGTTTCACCGGGGACAGCCAGGTACATGAACACTGAAGCTTTCTTT.